This T cell receptor (beta chain) was observed in a study of blood T cell repertoires in COVID-19. For the study at large: Acute and convalescent COVID-19 specimens originated in the United States, Italy and Spain.

Data came from immunoSEQ multiplex PCR; TCRdb stores just in-frame clones and leaves some out. The data show about 29,000 clones, with over 75% seen just once and 6% to 8% held by the top ten. Germline CDR1 is MGHDK and CDR2 is SYGVNS. Germline trimming cut 6 bases from V and 4 bases from J; bases unmatched to any gene: 3. There are 14 residues in the CDR3. This chain links TRBV25-1 with TRBJ2-1; 10 nucleotides agree with TRBD1. Sequencing input: peripheral blood. This clonotype originated in a woman aged 65 to 85 with active or convalescent COVID-19. CDR3 sequence: CASRGTGDYNEQFF. For the CDR3, the DNA is TGTGCCAGCAGGGGGACAGGGGATTACAATGAGCAGTTCTTC.